This T cell receptor (beta chain) was identified in a study of patients and donors after allogeneic stem cell transplantation. The table lists this clonotype with a few counts. In TCRdb, the RT-PCR reads were re-called with MiXCR into one record per CDR3 protein. The sample lists hundreds of thousands of distinct CDR3 sequences, 16% seen once, with roughly 7% in the top ten. This CDR3 has 15 amino acids. The germline gives CDR1 SGDLS, CDR2 YYNGEE. Trimming shortened V by 3 bases and J by 7 bases, and 17 bases separated the two germline ends. Material for sequencing was blood, either unsorted or a sorted T cell fraction (not recorded which). This TCR was sampled from a human donor who was either an allogeneic HSCT recipient or a stem cell or donor lymphocyte infusion donor (not recorded which). It is not recorded whose cells these are; they may come from a transplant donor. The chain is built from TRBV9 and TRBJ2-1; tentatively, D is TRBD2 (6 bases). The CDR3 sequence: CASSAQRPGRNEQFF. CDR3 bases: TGTGCCAGCAGCGCCCAGAGGCCGGGGAGGAATGAGCAGTTCTTC.